The 15 T cell receptor beta chains below all came from one sample that was sequenced in a study of blood T cell repertoires in COVID-19. Clones were read by immunoSEQ multiplex PCR, and TCRdb kept only the in-frame ones, dropping some. Of 250,000 to 300,000 clones listed, approximately 90% are singletons. The source material was PBMCs or T cells enriched from blood (not recorded which). These receptors all come from a middle-aged man who had recovered from COVID-19.

This rearrangement joins TRBV7-2 to TRBJ1-2, with D possibly TRBD1 on 6 matching bases. The ends were cut back, 4 bases at V and 8 bases at J, with 17 bases in the middle. CDR1 is SGHTA and CDR2 is FQGNSA in the germline V gene. This CDR3 is 14 amino acids long. The CDR3 protein is CASSSPNRVEGYTF. In nucleotides, the CDR3 is TGTGCCAGCAGCTCCCCAAACAGGGTTGAAGGCTACACCTTC.

The chain uses TRBV27 and TRBJ2-3; D ambiguous. The length of the CDR3 is 15 residues. Germline CDR1 is MNHEY and CDR2 is SMNVEV (reference sequence). The ends were cut back, 3 bases at V and 2 bases at J, with 12 bases in the middle. CDR3 DNA sequence: TGTGCCAGCAGTTTGATCTCAATCTACACAGATACGCAGTATTTT. This codes for CASSLISIYTDTQYF.

This chain links TRBV5-1 with TRBJ2-5, with D perhaps matching TRBD2 (6 bases). The CDR3 has 16 amino acids. V lost 0 bases and J lost 2, with 14 bases in between. The germline gives CDR1 SGHRS, CDR2 YFSETQ. In DNA, the CDR3 is TGCGCCAGCAGCTTGGTACCCGGGAGTGGGCAAGAGACCCAGTACTTC. Encoded protein: CASSLVPGSGQETQYF.

CDR3 sequence reads: CASSTGLTNTEAFF. DNA of the CDR3: TGTGCCAGCAGTACAGGGCTGACGAACACTGAAGCTTTCTTT. The rearrangement links TRBV27 to TRBJ1-1; D is perhaps TRBD1 (6 bases). Germline V gives CDR1 MNHEY, CDR2 SMNVEV (reference sequence). This CDR3 comprises 14 residues. Trimming took 5 bases from V and 1 from J, leaving 11 bases between them.

This clone has a single count. The CDR3 is CASRGGNNEKLFF. As DNA, the CDR3 is TGTGCCAGCAGAGGGGGTAATAATGAAAAACTGTTTTTT. The gene calls are TRBV6-5 and TRBJ1-4, with a tentative D call TRBD1 (6 bases). CDR3 length equals 13 residues. Germline V gene data show CDR1 as MNHEY and CDR2 as SVGAGI. The V end was cut by 6 bases, the J end by 4 bases, with 9 bases between.

In this sample, this clone turned up once. CDR3 sequence: CASSRTGTRQPQHF. CDR3 sequence (DNA): TGTGCCAGCAGTCGGACAGGGACCCGTCAGCCCCAGCATTTT. The chain recombines TRBV6-2 or TRBV6-3 with TRBJ1-5; 8 nucleotides align to TRBD1. There are 14 residues in the CDR3. Germline V lookup: CDR1 MNHEY, CDR2 SVGEGT. V shed 5 bases and J 6 bases; nucleotides not matched to a gene: 6.

The rearrangement links TRBV6-5 to TRBJ2-7; 9 bases line up with TRBD1. The length of the CDR3 is 15 residues. Trimming at V came to 5 bases and at J to 3 bases, leaving 8 bases not matched to a gene. Germline V gene lookup returns CDR1 MNHEY and CDR2 SVGAGI. The CDR3 is CASSTGTGSYYEQYF. CDR3 DNA: TGTGCCAGCAGTACGGGGACAGGGAGTTACTACGAGCAGTACTTC.

The DNA for the CDR3 is TGCGCCAGCAGCCTACAGGGAGAAGAGACCCAGTACTTC. Its protein product is CASSLQGEETQYF. This chain joins TRBV5-1 and TRBJ2-5; possibly TRBD1 for D (6 bases). The CDR3 has 13 residues. Germline CDR1 SGHRS, CDR2 YFSETQ. Trimming cost V 4 bases and J 3 bases, with 10 bases left between them.

The chain links TRBV4-2 to TRBJ2-1; 11 bases are shared with TRBD1. This CDR3 comprises 17 residues. CDR1 and CDR2 (germline): LGHNA, YNFKEQ. The trim removed 2 bases at V and 7 bases at J, leaving 10 bases unmatched. CDR3 sequence (DNA): TGTGCCAGCAGCCAACAAAACCGGGACAGGGGGAGGAATGAGCAGTTCTTC. Residues: CASSQQNRDRGRNEQFF.

V and J are TRBV6-5 and TRBJ1-4; weak D call: TRBD1 (5 bases). Germline V gene data show CDR1 as MNHEY and CDR2 as SVGAGI. The length of the CDR3 is 13 residues. Trimming took off 7 bases at V and 7 bases at J, with 13 bases between the two ends. The CDR3 nucleotides are TGTGCCAGCATGACAGTACCGGGTGAAAAACTGTTTTTT. It is translated as CASMTVPGEKLFF.

This rearrangement joins TRBV7-2 to TRBJ2-2; D gene unclear. The germline V gene has CDR1 SGHTA and CDR2 FQGNSA. V shed 1 base and J shed 2 bases, with 8 bases lying between them. This CDR3 is 15 amino acids long. Here the CDR3 DNA reads TGTGCCAGCAGCTTAGTAGCAGCAAACACCGGGGAGCTGTTTTTT. Amino acids: CASSLVAANTGELFF.

This clone was seen only once. This chain joins TRBV7-8 and TRBJ1-1, with TRBD1 identical over 10 bases. From germline, CDR1 is SGHVS and CDR2 FQNEAQ. V shed 5 bases, J shed 4 bases, and the junction held 10 bases outside the gene matches. CDR3 length equals 16 residues. The CDR3 is CASSDDRGRVGTEAFF. The DNA for the CDR3 is TGTGCCAGCAGCGATGACAGGGGGCGCGTGGGCACTGAAGCTTTCTTT.

This clone was observed a single time. The chain combines TRBV29-1 with TRBJ1-1; D not resolved. The CDR3 loop spans 13 amino acids. CDR1 and CDR2 (germline): SQVTM, ANQGSEA. The V and J ends lost 5 bases and 1 base respectively, with 11 bases between them. Here the CDR3 DNA reads TGCAGCGTTCGGCCCGGCGGGAACACTGAAGCTTTCTTT. Translated: CSVRPGGNTEAFF.

The rearrangement uses TRBV28 and TRBJ1-3; the match to TRBD1 covers 7 bases. Losses at the gene ends were 8 bases for V and 3 bases for J; bases not matched to a gene: 13. The germline CDR1 and CDR2 sequences are MDHEN and SYDVKM. The CDR3 extends over 16 amino acids. CDR3 in amino acids: CASLPDRDSVGNTIYF. DNA for the CDR3: TGTGCCAGCCTGCCCGACAGGGACTCAGTTGGAAACACCATATATTTT.

The rearrangement links TRBV28 to TRBJ2-7; D is perhaps TRBD1 (6 bases). Trimming left V 5 bases short and J 0 bases short, with 14 bases between. The CDR3 loop spans 15 amino acids. Germline V lookup: CDR1 MDHEN, CDR2 SYDVKM. DNA of the CDR3: TGTGCCAGCAGTGCGCAGACAGGTCTCTCCTACGAGCAGTACTTC. Translated, it gives CASSAQTGLSYEQYF.